Included here is one T cell receptor beta chain sequence, with context. Antigen specificity is unknown. The record originates from a study of cytomegalovirus exposure and HLA in healthy donors. Study context: Both the approximately 130 validation repertoires and the 666 first-cohort repertoires used the same platform, as reported by a later analysis. Study-wide results and caveats: Most TCR sequences were rare, but some public TCRs occurred in many donors. The finding came from a later analysis; first-cohort TCR clusters tended to co-occur in the roughly 120 validation repertoires. The study designated some 180 TCR beta chains cytomegalovirus-associated.

The method was immunoSEQ multiplex PCR; TCRdb's version includes in-frame clones alone and lacks a portion of them. The data hold over 200,000 clones, with roughly 88% observed a single time. The V and J ends lost 0 bases and 0 bases, in that order; junction bases with no gene match: 6. The CDR3 is made up of 17 amino acids. Germline V gene data show CDR1 as SGDLS and CDR2 as YYNGEE. This chain uses TRBV9 with TRBJ2-7; 10 bases map to TRBD2. The sample consisted of PBMCs. The TCR sequence derives from a young woman in good health and CMV-seronegative. The CDR3 DNA reads as TGTGCCAGCAGCGTAGGACTAGCGGGCCAAAGCTCCTACGAGCAGTACTTC. This translates into CASSVGLAGQSSYEQYF.